This record looks at one T cell receptor beta chain sequence and its context. The record originates from a study of blood T cell repertoires in COVID-19. Profiling relied on immunoSEQ multiplex PCR, and the TCRdb table lists in-frame clones only, not all of them. Of fewer than 70,000 clones in the sample, about 86% were seen once. Germline assignment: CDR1 MNHEY and CDR2 SVGAGI. CDR3 length: 15 amino acids. With 6 bases removed from V and 3 bases from J, the gap between germline ends came to 15 bases. Seattle researchers signed up patients amid active infection and tracked them longitudinally. This clonotype was sampled from a man between 35 and 55 years old with COVID-19, enrolled during active disease. The chain employs TRBV6-5 and TRBJ1-5; tentative D call: TRBD1 (5 bases). Sequenced input: peripheral blood. The CDR3 protein is CASRLTGGNNQPQHF. Written as DNA, the CDR3 is TGTGCCAGCAGATTAACCGGGGGGAACAATCAGCCCCAGCATTTT.